Listed below are T cell receptor beta chains from one sample, sequenced in a study of blood T cell repertoires in COVID-19. Assay used: immunoSEQ multiplex PCR; TCRdb lists only in-frame clones, some missing. The table shows around 99,000 clones, with approximately 85% occurring only once. Sample: peripheral blood. Source of these receptors: a woman of 80 years or more with active or convalescent COVID-19. Each CDR3 is given with its conserved first and last residue. The D gene is left open where the match is weak. Clone size, where shown, is once, few, many, or a class for clones that have expanded.

j_call clone_size v_call d_call cdr3_aa cdr3_nt
TRBJ2-4 NA TRBV9 TRBD2 CASSTGLAGAKNIQYF TGTGCCAGCAGCACGGGACTAGCGGGAGCCAAAAACATTCAGTACTTC
TRBJ2-2 NA TRBV24-1 NA CATSDGGGPGREELFF TGTGCCACCAGTGACGGCGGAGGGCCGGGCAGGGAGGAGCTGTTTTTT
TRBJ2-7 NA TRBV27 TRBD2 CASSFMTSGRLNEQYF TGTGCCAGCAGTTTCATGACTAGCGGGAGGCTGAACGAGCAGTACTTC
TRBJ2-2 few TRBV11-2 NA CASSLREGVGVTGELFF TGTGCCAGCAGCTTAAGAGAAGGGGTAGGGGTCACCGGGGAGCTGTTTTTT
TRBJ2-4 few TRBV27 TRBD2 CASSHLAGLAKNIQYF TGTGCCAGCAGTCACCTAGCGGGGCTAGCCAAAAACATTCAGTACTTC
TRBJ1-5 NA TRBV19 NA CASSILGGGSGNQPQHF TGTGCCAGTAGTATCCTGGGGGGAGGGTCGGGCAATCAGCCCCAGCATTTT
TRBJ2-1 NA TRBV28 TRBD2 CASSVAGGPRNEQFF TGTGCCAGCAGTGTAGCGGGAGGGCCGCGCAATGAGCAGTTCTTC
TRBJ2-2 NA TRBV7-9 NA CASKPGFNTGELFF TGTGCCAGCAAACCGGGATTTAACACCGGGGAGCTGTTTTTT
TRBJ2-3 NA TRBV23-1 TRBD2 CASSQSDGGRALRMDTQYF TGCGCCAGCAGTCAATCTGACGGCGGGAGGGCCCTACGTATGGATACGCAGTATTTT
TRBJ2-3 NA TRBV19 NA CASSIGRGKGDTQYF TGTGCCAGTAGTATAGGCAGGGGAAAGGGAGATACGCAGTATTTT
TRBJ2-5 NA TRBV19 NA CASSIFGVEETQYF TGTGCCAGTAGTATATTTGGTGTAGAGGAGACCCAGTACTTC
TRBJ2-2 few TRBV2 TRBD1 CASSERAGGDGELFF TGTGCCAGCAGTGAAAGGGCAGGGGGCGACGGGGAGCTGTTTTTT
TRBJ1-5 NA TRBV5-1 NA CASSQDGYSNQPQHF TGTGCCAGCAGTCAAGACGGGTATAGCAATCAGCCCCAGCATTTT
TRBJ2-1 NA TRBV9 TRBD2 CASSDDSGVTYNEQFF TGTGCCAGCAGCGACGATAGCGGGGTTACCTACAATGAGCAGTTCTTC
TRBJ2-1 NA TRBV11-2 NA CASSLDRGDEQFF TGTGCCAGCAGCTTAGACAGGGGCGATGAGCAGTTCTTC
TRBJ2-3 NA TRBV5-5 NA CASSLAAGPAGTTDTQYF TGTGCCAGCAGCTTGGCCGCAGGGCCTGCCGGAACCACAGATACGCAGTATTTT
TRBJ2-5 NA TRBV28 NA CASSLAGFDKETQYF TGTGCCAGCAGTTTAGCAGGGTTCGACAAAGAGACCCAGTACTTC
TRBJ2-1 NA TRBV7-2 NA CASRWGRESYNEQFF TGTGCCAGCAGGTGGGGGCGGGAGTCCTACAATGAGCAGTTCTTC
TRBJ1-2 NA TRBV24-1 TRBD1 CATSDSGGPNYGYTF TGTGCCACCAGTGATTCAGGGGGCCCTAACTATGGCTACACCTTC
TRBJ1-4 NA TRBV2 NA CASRVDLNEKLFF TGTGCCAGCAGGGTGGACTTAAATGAAAAACTGTTTTTT
TRBJ1-2 NA TRBV11-1 TRBD1 CASSDGQGRNYGYTF TGTGCCAGCAGCGACGGACAGGGGAGGAACTATGGCTACACCTTC
TRBJ1-2 few TRBV19 NA CASQTGMGGYTF TGTGCCAGTCAAACAGGGATGGGTGGCTACACCTTC
TRBJ2-7 once TRBV18 NA CASDTGAGISYEQYF TGTGCCAGCGATACCGGGGCGGGAATCTCCTACGAGCAGTACTTC
TRBJ2-3 NA TRBV7-2 NA CASSDLGWRDHTQYF TGTGCCAGCAGCGACCTCGGGTGGAGGGATCATACGCAGTATTTT
TRBJ1-6 few TRBV5-4 TRBD1 CASSSGTGVNSPLHF TGTGCCAGCAGCTCAGGGACAGGGGTTAATTCACCCCTCCACTTT
TRBJ2-1 NA TRBV6-6 NA CASSTPKAVNEQFF TGTGCCAGCAGTACCCCTAAAGCGGTAAATGAGCAGTTCTTC
TRBJ2-7 once TRBV5-5 NA CASRVDSSYEQYF TGTGCCAGCAGAGTCGACAGCTCCTACGAGCAGTACTTC
TRBJ2-5 NA TRBV7-9 NA CASSPLQGYQETQYF TGTGCCAGCAGCCCGCTGCAGGGGTACCAAGAGACCCAGTACTTC
TRBJ2-2 NA TRBV28 TRBD2 CASKAGGLGELFF TGTGCCAGCAAAGCGGGAGGCCTCGGGGAGCTGTTTTTT
TRBJ2-7 NA TRBV11-2 NA CASRDTYEQYF TGTGCCAGCAGGGACACCTACGAGCAGTACTTC
TRBJ1-5 few TRBV19 TRBD1 CASSMGQGNQPQHF TGTGCCAGTAGTATGGGACAGGGGAATCAGCCCCAGCATTTT
TRBJ1-2 NA TRBV19 NA CASSINSLYGYTF TGTGCCAGTAGTATAAACAGCCTCTATGGCTACACCTTC
TRBJ2-7 NA TRBV19 TRBD1 CASSRTGGKEQYF TGTGCCAGTAGTAGGACAGGGGGAAAGGAGCAGTACTTC
TRBJ2-3 few TRBV10-3 TRBD2 CAISDGLAGYTDTQYF TGTGCCATCAGTGATGGACTAGCGGGATACACAGATACGCAGTATTTT
TRBJ1-1 NA TRBV6-5 NA CASSWTENTEAFF TGTGCCAGCAGTTGGACAGAGAACACTGAAGCTTTCTTT
TRBJ2-2 NA TRBV27 NA CASTPNYVTAEELFF TGTGCCAGCACCCCCAACTACGTCACGGCCGAGGAGCTGTTTTTT
TRBJ2-1 NA TRBV2 TRBD2 CASSAGGYPEQFF TGTGCCAGCTCCGCGGGAGGGTATCCAGAGCAGTTCTTC
TRBJ1-4 few TRBV11-2 NA CASSPSGEKLFF TGTGCCAGCAGCCCCTCCGGGGAAAAACTGTTTTTT
TRBJ1-4 NA TRBV7-2 NA CASSRVQGRQEKLFF TGTGCCAGCAGTCGGGTCCAGGGGCGTCAGGAAAAACTGTTTTTT
TRBJ1-1 few TRBV2 NA CASRRYGPVLGTEAFF TGTGCCAGCCGGAGGTACGGCCCGGTGCTGGGCACTGAAGCTTTCTTT
TRBJ2-7 NA TRBV9 TRBD2 CASSVGTSGTLSEQYF TGTGCCAGCAGCGTAGGAACTAGCGGGACCTTGAGCGAGCAGTACTTC
TRBJ2-7 NA TRBV30 TRBD1 CAWGTGTGYEQYF TGTGCCTGGGGAACCGGGACAGGGTACGAGCAGTACTTC